The TCR beta chain under discussion was sequenced for a study of chemoradiotherapy in HPV16-positive cancers. Study findings and constraints: The functional HPV-specific definition rests on just a couple of HPV16-positive patients.

Generated by immunoSEQ multiplex PCR, the TCRdb table keeps only in-frame clones and is missing some. The repertoire has approximately 880 clones, 87% of them found once; the top ten carry roughly 8.1%. A remark on this clone: Its antigen is unidentified.

The CDR3 consists of 15 residues. Germline V gene sequence: CDR1 LGHNA, CDR2 YSLEER. The V and J ends lost 1 base and 5 bases respectively, with 11 bases between them. This TCR derives from a human donor with HPV-associated anogenital cancer. This material consisted of tumor tissue, taken from a patient who underwent chemoradiotherapy. The rearrangement joins TRBV4-3 to TRBJ1-4; the D is unclear. CDR3 DNA: TGCGCCAGCAGCCAAGCAGGTGGAAAGAATGAAAAACTGTTTTTT. Amino acid sequence: CASSQAGGKNEKLFF.